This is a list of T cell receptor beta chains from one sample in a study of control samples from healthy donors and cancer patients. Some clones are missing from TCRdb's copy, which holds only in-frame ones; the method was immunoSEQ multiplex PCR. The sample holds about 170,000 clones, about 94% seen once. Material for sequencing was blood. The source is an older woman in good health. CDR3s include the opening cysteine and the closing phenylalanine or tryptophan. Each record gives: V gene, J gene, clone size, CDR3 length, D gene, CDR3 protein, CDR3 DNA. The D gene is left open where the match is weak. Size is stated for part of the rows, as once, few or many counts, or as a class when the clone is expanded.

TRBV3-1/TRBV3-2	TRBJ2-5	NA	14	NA	CASSPHGALETQYF	TGTGCCAGCAGCCCCCATGGGGCCCTAGAGACCCAGTACTTC
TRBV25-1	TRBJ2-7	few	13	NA	CASRQQEHYEQYF	TGTGCCAGCAGGCAACAGGAACACTACGAGCAGTACTTC
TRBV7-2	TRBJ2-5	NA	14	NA	CASSATTYGKTQYF	TGTGCCAGCAGCGCGACTACCTACGGAAAGACCCAGTACTTC
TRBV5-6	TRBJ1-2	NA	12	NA	CASSLERTGYTF	TGTGCCAGCAGCTTGGAACGAACGGGCTACACCTTC
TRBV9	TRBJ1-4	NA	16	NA	CASTGGPGRANEKLFF	TGTGCCAGCACCGGAGGCCCGGGTAGGGCTAATGAAAAACTGTTTTTT
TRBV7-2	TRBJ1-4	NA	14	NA	CASSRSPAGEKLFF	TGTGCCAGCAGCCGGAGCCCTGCAGGGGAAAAACTGTTTTTT
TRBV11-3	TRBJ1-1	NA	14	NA	CASSLHGGSTEAFF	TGTGCCAGCAGCTTACACGGGGGGAGCACTGAAGCTTTCTTT
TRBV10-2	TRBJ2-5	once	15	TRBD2	CASSGQSLATETQYF	TGCGCCAGCAGTGGGCAATCACTAGCGACCGAGACCCAGTACTTC
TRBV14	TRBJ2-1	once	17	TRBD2	CASSQETSGGTYNEQFF	TGTGCCAGCAGCCAAGAAACTAGCGGGGGGACCTACAATGAGCAGTTCTTC
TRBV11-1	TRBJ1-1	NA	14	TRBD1	CASRDRGRNTEAFF	TGTGCCAGCAGAGACAGGGGACGAAACACTGAAGCTTTCTTT
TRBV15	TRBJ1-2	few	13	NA	CATSNEGPYGYTF	TGTGCCACCAGCAATGAGGGGCCCTATGGCTACACCTTC
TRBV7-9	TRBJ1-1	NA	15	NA	CASSLAGLKPREAFF	TGTGCCAGCAGCTTAGCAGGACTAAAACCTAGGGAAGCTTTCTTT
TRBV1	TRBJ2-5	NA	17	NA	CTSSQVLAGRGQETQYF	TGCACCAGCAGCCAAGTTCTTGCAGGGAGAGGCCAAGAGACCCAGTACTTC
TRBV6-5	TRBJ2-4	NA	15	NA	CASSYGPGTKNIQYF	TGTGCCAGCAGTTACGGGCCGGGGACCAAAAACATTCAGTACTTC
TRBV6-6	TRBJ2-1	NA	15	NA	CASSGVGVAYNEQFF	TGTGCCAGCAGTGGGGTTGGCGTTGCCTACAATGAGCAGTTCTTC
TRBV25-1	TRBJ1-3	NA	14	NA	CASSEPNSGNTIYF	TGTGCCAGCAGTGAGCCTAACTCTGGAAACACCATATATTTT
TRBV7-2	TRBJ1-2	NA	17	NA	CASSLAGIGRSIYGYTF	TGTGCCAGCAGCTTAGCTGGGATCGGACGGAGTATTTATGGCTACACCTTC
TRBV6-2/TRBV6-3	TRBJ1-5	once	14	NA	CASSYVSANQPQHF	TGTGCCAGCAGTTACGTCAGCGCCAATCAGCCCCAGCATTTT
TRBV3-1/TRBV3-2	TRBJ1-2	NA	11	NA	CASSSIFGYTF	TGTGCCAGCAGCTCCATTTTTGGCTACACCTTC
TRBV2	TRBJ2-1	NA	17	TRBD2	CASRRTSGGPAYNEQFF	TGTGCCAGCAGGAGGACTAGCGGGGGTCCCGCCTACAATGAGCAGTTCTTC
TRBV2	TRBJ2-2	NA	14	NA	CASSDESNTGELFF	TGTGCCAGCAGTGATGAGTCGAACACCGGGGAGCTGTTTTTT
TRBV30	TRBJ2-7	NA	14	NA	CAWSVRTFGDEQYF	TGTGCCTGGAGTGTTAGGACCTTTGGGGACGAGCAGTACTTC
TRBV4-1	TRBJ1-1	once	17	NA	CATSRQGGKQGNTEAFF	TGCGCCACCAGCCGACAAGGGGGGAAACAGGGGAACACTGAAGCTTTCTTT
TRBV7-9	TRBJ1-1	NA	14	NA	CASSLRGVNTEAFF	TGTGCCAGCAGCTTAAGGGGTGTGAACACTGAAGCTTTCTTT
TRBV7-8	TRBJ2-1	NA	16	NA	CASSLMMVTSYNEQFF	TGTGCCAGCAGCTTGATGATGGTAACCTCCTACAATGAGCAGTTCTTC
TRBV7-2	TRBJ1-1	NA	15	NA	CASSGGAAKGAEAFF	TGTGCCAGCAGCGGAGGGGCTGCGAAGGGGGCTGAAGCTTTCTTT